This entry lists 15 T cell receptor beta chains sequenced from one sample in a study of cytomegalovirus exposure and HLA in healthy donors. PCR employed 60 Vbeta and 13 Jbeta primers. The protocol was immunoSEQ multiplex PCR, while the TCRdb copy is restricted to in-frame clones and leaves out a portion. Found here are 120,000 to 150,000 clones, roughly 68% of them singletons; the top ten hold around 4.2%. Sequencing input: PBMCs. The receptor source for this set is a man aged 60 to 75 in good health and CMV-seronegative.

This clone was counted only a few times. The DNA for the CDR3 is TGTGCCATCAGTGCGGCTAGCGGGAGGTTTGATGAGCAGTTCTTC. Translated, it gives CAISAASGRFDEQFF. This rearrangement joins TRBV10-3 to TRBJ2-1, with 11 bases identical to TRBD2. Germline assignment: CDR1 ENHRY and CDR2 SYGVKD. The V and J ends lost 4 bases and 8 bases, in that order; junction bases with no gene match: 7. CDR3 size: 15 residues.

This sequence joins TRBV30 and TRBJ1-2; 8 bases map to TRBD1. The germline V gene has CDR1 GTSNPN and CDR2 SVGIG (reference sequence). V shed 4 bases and J 4 bases; nucleotides not matched to a gene: 8. There are 14 residues in the CDR3. The CDR3 loop reads CAWTPGGAGYGYTF. The CDR3 DNA reads as TGTGCCTGGACTCCAGGGGGCGCGGGCTATGGCTACACCTTC.

The chain has TRBV5-4 and TRBJ1-2, with D possibly being TRBD1 (5 bases). Trimming took off 0 bases at V and 8 bases at J, with 14 bases between the two ends. The CDR3 is made up of 14 amino acids. Germline CDR1 SGHNT, CDR2 YYREEE (reference sequence). The CDR3 DNA reads as TGTGCCAGCAGCTTGGCAAGACAGAGGATCGGCTACACCTTC. Residues: CASSLARQRIGYTF.

The gene calls are TRBV29-1 and TRBJ2-3; D may be TRBD1 (6 bases). Trimming removed 7 bases from V and 4 bases from J, with 9 bases in between. Germline CDR1 reads SQVTM; CDR2 reads ANQGSEA. This CDR3 has 11 amino acids. CDR3 nucleotides: TGCAGCGCCAAGGGGGCAGATACGCAGTATTTT. Its protein product is CSAKGADTQYF.

V and J are TRBV30 and TRBJ2-5, with 7 bases that match TRBD1. The end of the DNA fits TRBJ2-7 better, so the J call may be wrong. Germline loops: CDR1 GTSNPN, CDR2 SVGIG (reference sequence). The CDR3 runs to 14 residues. The CDR3 is CAWRGQSVSYEQYF. CDR3 nucleotide sequence: TGTGCCTGGAGGGGACAGAGCGTCTCCTACGAGCAGTACTTC.

The CDR3 sequence is CAWSRQGVNGYTF. CDR3 DNA sequence: TGTGCCTGGAGTAGACAGGGGGTCAATGGCTACACCTTC. V gene TRBV30 combines with J gene TRBJ1-2; TRBD1 matches at 9 bases. The V gene end was trimmed by 2 bases and the J gene end by 6 bases; junction bases not matched to a gene: 4. The germline gives CDR1 GTSNPN, CDR2 SVGIG (reference sequence). This CDR3 has 13 residues. Full variable domain (remainder filled in from reference TRBV30 and TRBJ1-2): SQTIHQWPATLVQPVGSPLSLECTVEGTSNPNLYWYRQAAGRGLQLLFYSVGIGQISSEVPQNLSASRPQDRQFILSSKKLLLSDSGFYLCAWSRQGVNGYTFGSGTRLTVV.

The gene calls are TRBV27 and TRBJ1-1, with D perhaps matching TRBD1 (5 bases). The germline gives CDR1 MNHEY, CDR2 SMNVEV (reference sequence). V was trimmed by 6 bases and J by 1 base, leaving 9 bases between them. The CDR3 totals 13 residues. As DNA, the CDR3 is TGTGCCAGCAGCCTCACAGGGAACACTGAAGCTTTCTTT. This encodes CASSLTGNTEAFF.

This chain joins TRBV25-1 and TRBJ2-2; D is possibly TRBD2 (5 bases). The CDR3 runs 16 residues. The germline V and J ends were trimmed by 8 bases and 3 bases, with 19 bases remaining between them. Germline V gives CDR1 MGHDK, CDR2 SYGVNS. The CDR3 coding sequence is TGTGCCAGCGCCAGAACTCCGGGATCCTACACCGGGGAGCTGTTTTTT. It translates to CASARTPGSYTGELFF. The full variable domain, with the rest looked up from reference TRBV25-1 and TRBJ2-2, is EADIYQTPRYLVIGTGKKITLECSQTMGHDKMYWYQQDPGMELHLIHYSYGVNSTEKGDLSSESTVSRIRTEHFPLTLESARPSHTSQYLCASARTPGSYTGELFFGEGSRLTVL.

The chain has TRBV5-1 and TRBJ2-1, with TRBD1 as a possible D gene (5 bases). The CDR3 runs to 15 residues. Trimming removed 4 bases from V and 4 bases from J, with 15 bases in between. Germline V gene lookup returns CDR1 SGHRS and CDR2 YFSETQ. CDR3 in amino acids: CASSPGHGLYNEQFF. The DNA for the CDR3 is TGCGCCAGCAGCCCAGGACACGGCCTATACAATGAGCAGTTCTTC.

This clone has just a few counts. The chain couples TRBV5-1 to TRBJ2-3; the match to TRBD2 covers 8 bases. The germline V gene encodes CDR1 SGHRS and CDR2 YFSETQ. V shed 0 bases, J shed 1 base, and the junction held 4 bases outside the gene matches. The CDR3 consists of 16 residues. The CDR3 is CASSLGLAFGTDTQYF. The CDR3 DNA follows: TGCGCCAGCAGCTTGGGACTAGCGTTCGGCACAGATACGCAGTATTTT.

The chain joins TRBV9 to TRBJ2-1; no clear D. The CDR3 consists of 16 residues. The germline V gene has CDR1 SGDLS and CDR2 YYNGEE. V dropped 4 bases and J dropped 1 base, with 15 bases sitting between them. CDR3 loop: CASSRGSGQSYNEQFF. Here the CDR3 DNA reads TGTGCCAGCAGCCGAGGATCCGGCCAATCCTACAATGAGCAGTTCTTC.

The chain couples TRBV10-3 to TRBJ2-3; TRBD1 agrees at 10 bases. Germline CDR1 and CDR2: ENHRY and SYGVKD. V trimming: 7 bases; J trimming: 4 bases; junction bases outside the gene matches: 5. The CDR3 has 14 amino acids. The CDR3 loop is CAIKMTGGPDTQYF. CDR3 sequence (DNA): TGTGCCATCAAGATGACAGGGGGCCCAGATACGCAGTATTTT.

About this clone: The conserved phenylalanine or tryptophan is not found at the CDR3 terminus, so this likely reflects a read error. The genes are TRBV7-2 and TRBJ1-2; 7 nucleotides agree with TRBD1. This CDR3 has 15 amino acids. Germline V CDR1 and CDR2: SGHTA, FQGNSA. The V segment lost 5 bases and the J segment 4 bases; nucleotides outside the gene matches: 10. CDR3 in DNA: TGTGCCAGCAGCCGTCCACCACAGGGGACCTATGGCTACACCTTA. This encodes CASSRPPQGTYGYTL.

The rearrangement uses TRBV10-1 and TRBJ2-5; 10 nucleotides agree with TRBD2. In germline, CDR1 is WNHNN, CDR2 SYGVQD (reference sequence). The trim removed 5 bases at V and 4 bases at J, leaving 7 bases unmatched. The CDR3 is made up of 15 amino acids. CDR3 coding DNA: TGCGCCAGCAGTTTACAGCGGGAGGGCCGAGAGACCCAGTACTTC. Residues: CASSLQREGRETQYF.

The V call is TRBV9, the J call TRBJ2-7; 13 bases match TRBD2. The V gene end was trimmed by 3 bases and the J gene end by 1 base; junction bases not matched to a gene: 10. Per germline, CDR1 SGDLS and CDR2 YYNGEE. The CDR3 is made up of 18 amino acids. This CDR3 is CASSAGLAGRLGSYEQYF. For the CDR3, the DNA is TGTGCCAGCAGCGCGGGACTAGCGGGAAGGCTGGGATCCTACGAGCAGTACTTC.